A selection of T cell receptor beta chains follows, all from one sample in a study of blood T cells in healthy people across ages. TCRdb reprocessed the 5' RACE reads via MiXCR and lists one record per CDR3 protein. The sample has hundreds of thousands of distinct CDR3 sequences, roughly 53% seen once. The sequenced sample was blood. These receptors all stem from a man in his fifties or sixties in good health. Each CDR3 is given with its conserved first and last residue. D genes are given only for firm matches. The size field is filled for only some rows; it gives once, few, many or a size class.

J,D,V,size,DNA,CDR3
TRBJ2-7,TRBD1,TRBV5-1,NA,TGCGCCAGCAGCTTGGAGGCCGGACAGGTAGCCGAGCAGTACTTC,CASSLEAGQVAEQYF
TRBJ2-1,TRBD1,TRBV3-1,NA,TGTGCCAGCAGCCAAGATGGGGGCCAGGGGGTGGGTGAGCAGTTCTTC,CASSQDGGQGVGEQFF
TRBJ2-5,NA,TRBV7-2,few,TGTGCCAGCAGCTCCGACCCAACCAAAGAGACCCAGTACTTC,CASSSDPTKETQYF
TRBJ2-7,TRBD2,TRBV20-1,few,TGCAGTGCTAGAGATTCGAAAGGACTAGAATCAGAGATGTACTTC,CSARDSKGLESEMYF
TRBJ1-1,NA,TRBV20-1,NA,TGCAGTGCTAGAGGGGAGGGGCCCATTGAAGCTTTCTTT,CSARGEGPIEAFF
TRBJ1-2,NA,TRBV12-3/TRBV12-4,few,TGTGCCAGCAGTTTTAGGGGAGCTGGTGGCTACACCTTC,CASSFRGAGGYTF
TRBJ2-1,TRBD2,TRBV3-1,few,TGTGCCAGCAGCCAAGATCCGCGGGGGAGTGAGCAGTTCTTC,CASSQDPRGSEQFF
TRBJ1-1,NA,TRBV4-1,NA,TGCGCCAGCAGCCAAGATTATGGCGGCAGGCACACTGAAGCTTTCTTT,CASSQDYGGRHTEAFF
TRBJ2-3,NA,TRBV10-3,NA,TGTGCCATCAGAAAGGTGGACAAAGGGGCCTCAGATACGCAGTATTTT,CAIRKVDKGASDTQYF
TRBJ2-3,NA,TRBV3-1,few,TGTGCCAGCAGCCACCAAGGGGGGGGCTATTTGGATACGCAGTATTTT,CASSHQGGGYLDTQYF
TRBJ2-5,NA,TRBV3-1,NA,TGTGCCAGCAGCCAAGATTGGAGCGGGGAGACCCAGTACTTC,CASSQDWSGETQYF
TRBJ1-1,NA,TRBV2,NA,TGTGCCAGCACCTCACGGGCAGGAAGCACTGAAGCTTTCTTT,CASTSRAGSTEAFF
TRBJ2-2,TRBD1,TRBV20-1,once,TGCAGTGCTAGACAGGACAGGTGGACCGGGGAGCTGTTTTTT,CSARQDRWTGELFF
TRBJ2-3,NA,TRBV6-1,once,TGTGCCAGCAGGGGTGGAACGCTCACAGATACGCAGTATTTT,CASRGGTLTDTQYF
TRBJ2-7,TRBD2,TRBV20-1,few,TGCAGTGCTCTTCAAAGCGGGGTAATCTACGAGCAGTACTTC,CSALQSGVIYEQYF
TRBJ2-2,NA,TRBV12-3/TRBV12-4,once,TGTGCCAGCAGGGTTACAGGTTCCGGGGAGCTGTTTTTT,CASRVTGSGELFF
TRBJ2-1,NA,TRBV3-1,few,TGTGCCGGCAGCCGGGAAGGGAGCGGATACAATGAGCAGTTCTTC,CAGSREGSGYNEQFF